A selection of T cell receptor beta chains follows, all from one sample in a study of blood T cells in healthy people across ages. In TCRdb, the 5' RACE reads were re-called with MiXCR into one record per CDR3 protein. The data show more than 650,000 distinct CDR3 sequences, about 20% seen once. The sequencing input was blood. Receptors were obtained from a man between 70 and 80 years old in good health. CDR3s include the opening cysteine and the closing phenylalanine or tryptophan. Fields, in order: V gene, J gene, CDR3 length, clone size, D gene, CDR3 protein, CDR3 DNA. D genes are given only for firm matches. Rows may omit the clone size; those that give it use once, few, many or a size class.

TRBV6-6,TRBJ1-1,16,few,NA,CASTYGAGAKNTEAFF,TGTGCCAGCACCTATGGGGCAGGGGCGAAGAACACTGAAGCTTTCTTT
TRBV4-1,TRBJ1-4,14,few,TRBD1,CASSRDRETEKLFF,TGCGCCAGCAGCCGGGACAGGGAAACTGAAAAACTGTTTTTT
TRBV11-1,TRBJ2-1,13,few,NA,CASSFSRYNEQFF,TGTGCCAGCAGCTTCAGCCGATACAATGAGCAGTTCTTC
TRBV12-3/TRBV12-4,TRBJ2-1,16,few,TRBD1,CASSLPGTVNGNEQFF,TGTGCCAGCAGTTTACCCGGGACAGTTAATGGCAATGAGCAGTTCTTC
TRBV19,TRBJ2-5,17,NA,NA,CASSILLRTENQETQYF,TGTGCCAGTAGTATTCTCTTGAGGACAGAGAATCAAGAGACCCAGTACTTC
TRBV11-2,TRBJ2-1,13,NA,NA,CASSSFGGLEQFF,TGTGCCAGCAGCTCCTTCGGCGGACTTGAGCAGTTCTTC
TRBV2,TRBJ2-3,11,NA,NA,CASSAEGKQYF,TGTGCCAGCAGTGCCGAGGGAAAGCAGTATTTT
TRBV28,TRBJ2-2,14,few,TRBD2,CASSNSGGTGELFF,TGTGCCAGCAGTAATTCGGGGGGAACCGGGGAGCTGTTTTTT
TRBV24-1,TRBJ2-1,17,many,TRBD2,CATSDRTPGTSINEQFF,TGTGCCACCAGTGACCGAACCCCTGGGACTAGCATCAATGAGCAGTTCTTC
TRBV9,TRBJ1-5,15,few,NA,CASSAEGGGNQPQHF,TGTGCCAGCAGCGCCGAAGGGGGAGGCAATCAGCCCCAGCATTTT
TRBV7-2,TRBJ2-5,15,few,NA,CASSLVVLLGETQYF,TGTGCCAGCAGCTTAGTTGTTTTGCTCGGGGAGACCCAGTACTTC
TRBV7-7,TRBJ2-1,14,few,TRBD2,CASSFRAGVGEQFF,TGTGCCAGCAGCTTCCGCGCGGGAGTAGGAGAGCAGTTCTTC
TRBV4-3,TRBJ2-4,13,NA,NA,CASSQDLENIQYF,TGCGCCAGCAGCCAAGATCTGGAAAACATTCAGTACTTC
TRBV6-5,TRBJ1-2,16,NA,TRBD1,CASRAGQGPVSRGYTF,TGTGCCAGCAGAGCGGGACAGGGGCCGGTTTCTAGAGGCTACACCTTC
TRBV5-1,TRBJ1-1,16,few,NA,CASSLPTGAMNTEAFF,TGCGCCAGCAGCCTACCGACAGGAGCCATGAACACTGAAGCTTTCTTT
TRBV29-1,TRBJ2-2,15,once,TRBD2,CSVATGTSPGGELFF,TGCAGCGTAGCCACCGGGACTAGTCCAGGCGGGGAGCTGTTTTTT
TRBV5-8,TRBJ2-5,15,NA,TRBD1,CASSPRTGGKETQYF,TGTGCCAGCAGCCCTCGGACAGGGGGGAAAGAGACCCAGTACTTC
TRBV6-1,TRBJ1-5,14,NA,NA,CASTLGRNNQPQHF,TGTGCCAGCACCTTGGGACGGAACAATCAGCCCCAGCATTTT
TRBV6-5,TRBJ2-1,15,once,NA,CASSHRGTPRGEQFF,TGTGCCAGCAGCCATCGAGGGACCCCGCGTGGTGAGCAGTTCTTC
TRBV29-1,TRBJ2-1,14,few,TRBD1,CSVTRTGGKAIQFF,TGCAGCGTAACCAGAACAGGGGGGAAGGCCATTCAGTTCTTC
TRBV5-1,TRBJ2-2,15,many,NA,CASSWRQEFTGELFF,TGCGCCAGCAGCTGGAGGCAGGAATTCACCGGGGAGCTGTTTTTT
TRBV5-1,TRBJ2-2,16,NA,TRBD1,CASSYGQGVYTGELFF,TGCGCCAGCAGCTACGGACAGGGGGTATACACCGGGGAGCTGTTTTTT
TRBV12-3/TRBV12-4,TRBJ1-1,14,many,NA,CASSSGVPNTEAFF,TGTGCCAGCAGTTCCGGTGTCCCGAACACTGAAGCTTTCTTT
TRBV19,TRBJ1-6,13,many,NA,CASSIRENSPLHF,TGTGCCAGTAGTATTCGGGAAAATTCACCCCTCCACTTT
TRBV3-1,TRBJ2-3,14,NA,NA,CASSPRNGPDTQYF,TGTGCCAGCAGCCCGCGTAACGGCCCAGATACGCAGTATTTT
TRBV29-1,TRBJ1-4,13,many,NA,CSVHGPSAEKLFF,TGCAGCGTTCACGGACCTAGTGCTGAAAAACTGTTTTTT
TRBV7-2,TRBJ2-5,15,NA,NA,CASSFGARGQETQYF,TGTGCCAGCAGCTTCGGGGCCAGGGGCCAAGAGACCCAGTACTTC
TRBV5-5,TRBJ2-7,13,NA,NA,CASSLVAAYEQYF,TGTGCCAGCAGCTTGGTGGCAGCTTACGAGCAGTACTTC
TRBV13,TRBJ2-1,14,once,NA,CASSRYARVDEQFF,TGTGCCAGCAGCCGCTATGCCAGGGTGGATGAGCAGTTCTTC
TRBV5-1,TRBJ2-3,20,NA,TRBD2,CASGLETNTWTSGNADTQYF,TGCGCCAGCGGCTTGGAGACGAACACCTGGACTAGCGGGAACGCAGATACGCAGTATTTT
TRBV4-3,TRBJ2-1,16,few,NA,CASSQDYRYPYNEQFF,TGCGCCAGCAGCCAAGACTACAGGTACCCCTACAATGAGCAGTTCTTC
TRBV28,TRBJ2-3,18,NA,TRBD2,CASSSYRVAGPNTDTQYF,TGTGCCAGCAGTTCCTATCGGGTAGCGGGACCTAACACAGATACGCAGTATTTT
TRBV20-1,TRBJ1-5,18,NA,TRBD1,CSARTPGTGLNSNQPQHF,TGCAGTGCTAGGACCCCCGGGACAGGTTTAAATAGCAATCAGCCCCAGCATTTT